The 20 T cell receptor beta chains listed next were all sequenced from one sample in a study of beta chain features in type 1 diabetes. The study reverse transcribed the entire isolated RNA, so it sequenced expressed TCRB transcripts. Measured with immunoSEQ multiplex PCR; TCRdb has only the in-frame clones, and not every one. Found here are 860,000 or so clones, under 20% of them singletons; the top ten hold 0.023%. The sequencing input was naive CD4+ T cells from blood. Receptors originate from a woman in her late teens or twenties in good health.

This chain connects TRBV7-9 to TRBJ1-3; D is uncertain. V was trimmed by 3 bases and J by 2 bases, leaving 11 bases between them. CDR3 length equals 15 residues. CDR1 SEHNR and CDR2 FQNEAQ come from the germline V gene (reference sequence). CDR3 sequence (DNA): TGTGCCAGCAGCTTGTATCGGGTGGCTGGAAACACCATATATTTT. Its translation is CASSLYRVAGNTIYF.

The CDR3 region is CASSEGTSGRFYNEQFF. The CDR3 coding sequence is TGTGCCAGCAGTGAAGGGACTAGCGGGAGATTCTACAATGAGCAGTTCTTC. The V and J genes are TRBV2 and TRBJ2-1, with TRBD2 matching 13 bases. The CDR3 has 17 residues. The germline V gene encodes CDR1 SNHLY and CDR2 FYNNEI. V shed 1 base, J shed 3 bases, and the junction held 3 bases outside the gene matches.

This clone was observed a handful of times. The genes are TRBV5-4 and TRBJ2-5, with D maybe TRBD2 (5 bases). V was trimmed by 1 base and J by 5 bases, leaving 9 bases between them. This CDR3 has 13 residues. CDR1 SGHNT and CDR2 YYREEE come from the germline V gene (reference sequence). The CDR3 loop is CASSLWERETQYF. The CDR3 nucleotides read TGTGCCAGCAGCTTGTGGGAGCGCGAGACCCAGTACTTC.

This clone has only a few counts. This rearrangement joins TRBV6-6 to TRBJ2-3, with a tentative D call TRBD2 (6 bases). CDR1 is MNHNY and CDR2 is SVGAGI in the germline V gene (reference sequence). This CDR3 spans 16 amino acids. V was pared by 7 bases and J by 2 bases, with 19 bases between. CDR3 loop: CASTIPNGGDTDTQYF. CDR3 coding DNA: TGTGCCAGCACCATCCCGAACGGAGGGGACACAGATACGCAGTATTTT.

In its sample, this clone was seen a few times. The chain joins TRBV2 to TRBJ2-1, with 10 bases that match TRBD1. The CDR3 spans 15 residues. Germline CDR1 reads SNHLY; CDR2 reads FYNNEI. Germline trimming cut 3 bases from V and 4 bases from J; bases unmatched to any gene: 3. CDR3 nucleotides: TGTGCCAGCAGTGATGAGGGACAGGGGTACAATGAGCAGTTCTTC. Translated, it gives CASSDEGQGYNEQFF.

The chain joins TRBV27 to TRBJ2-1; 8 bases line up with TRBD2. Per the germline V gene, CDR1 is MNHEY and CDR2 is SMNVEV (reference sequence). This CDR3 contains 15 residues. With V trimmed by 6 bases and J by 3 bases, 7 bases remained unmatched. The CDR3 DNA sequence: TGTGCCAGCAGCAGAGCGGGGGCTAACTACAATGAGCAGTTCTTC. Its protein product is CASSRAGANYNEQFF.

The CDR3 loop is CASSIGGINTGELFF. Here the CDR3 DNA reads TGTGCCAGTAGTATCGGAGGGATCAACACCGGGGAGCTGTTTTTT. This chain joins TRBV19 and TRBJ2-2, with a possible D match to TRBD2 (6 bases). Germline lookup yields CDR1 LNHDA and CDR2 SQIVND (reference sequence). The ends were cut back, 3 bases at V and 2 bases at J, with 10 bases in the middle. The CDR3 length is 15 residues.

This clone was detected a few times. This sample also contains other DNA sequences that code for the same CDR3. CDR3 residues: CASSQDYTQPQHF. In nucleotides, the CDR3 is TGTGCCAGCAGCCAAGATTATACCCAGCCCCAGCATTTT. This rearrangement joins TRBV4-2 to TRBJ1-5; D gene ambiguous. CDR1 LGHNA and CDR2 YNFKEQ come from the germline V gene. The CDR3 totals 13 residues. Deletions cut 0 bases from V and 7 bases from J, with 7 bases between.

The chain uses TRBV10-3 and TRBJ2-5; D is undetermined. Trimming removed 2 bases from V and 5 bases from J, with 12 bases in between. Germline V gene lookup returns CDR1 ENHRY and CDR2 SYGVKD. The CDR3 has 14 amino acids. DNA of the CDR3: TGTGCCATCAGTGAGCCCGTATCGGCGGAGACCCAGTACTTC. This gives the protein CAISEPVSAETQYF.

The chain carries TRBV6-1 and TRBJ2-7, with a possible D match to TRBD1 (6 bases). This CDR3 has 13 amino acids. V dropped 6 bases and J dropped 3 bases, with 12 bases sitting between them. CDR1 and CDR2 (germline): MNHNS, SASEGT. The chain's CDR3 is CASRGGILYEQYF. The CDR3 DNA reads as TGTGCCAGCAGAGGGGGAATCCTCTACGAGCAGTACTTC.

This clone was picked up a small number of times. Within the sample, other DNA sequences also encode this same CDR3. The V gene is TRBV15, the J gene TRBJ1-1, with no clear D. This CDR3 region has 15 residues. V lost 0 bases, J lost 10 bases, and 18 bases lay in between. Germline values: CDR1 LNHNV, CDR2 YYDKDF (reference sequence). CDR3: CATSRDPTTVPSAFF. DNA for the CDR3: TGTGCCACCAGCAGAGATCCAACGACGGTACCATCAGCTTTCTTT.

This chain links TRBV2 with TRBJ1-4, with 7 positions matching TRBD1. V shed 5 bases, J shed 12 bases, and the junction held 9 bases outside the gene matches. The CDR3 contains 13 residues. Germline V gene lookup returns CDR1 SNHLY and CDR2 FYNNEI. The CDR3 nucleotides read TGTGCCAGCAGTCCGGACAGGCTGGGGGAACTGTTTTTT. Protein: CASSPDRLGELFF. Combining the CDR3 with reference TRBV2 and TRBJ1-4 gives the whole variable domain EPEVTQTPSHQVTQMGQEVILRCVPISNHLYFYWYRQILGQKVEFLVSFYNNEISEKSEIFDDQFSVERPDGSNFTLKIRSTKLEDSAMYFCASSPDRLGELFFGSGTQLSVL.

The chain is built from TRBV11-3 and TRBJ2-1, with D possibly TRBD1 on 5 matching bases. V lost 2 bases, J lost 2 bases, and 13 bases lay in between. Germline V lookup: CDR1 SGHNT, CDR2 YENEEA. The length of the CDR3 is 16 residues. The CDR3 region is CASSLTTRAPYNEQFF. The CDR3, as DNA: TGTGCCAGCAGCTTAACGACCAGGGCGCCCTACAATGAGCAGTTCTTC.

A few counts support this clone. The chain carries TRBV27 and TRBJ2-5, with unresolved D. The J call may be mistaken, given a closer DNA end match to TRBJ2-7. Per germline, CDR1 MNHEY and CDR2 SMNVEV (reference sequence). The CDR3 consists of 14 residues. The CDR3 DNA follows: TGTGCCAGCAGTTTGTTTGCGAGCTCCTACGAGCAGTACTTC. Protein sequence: CASSLFASSYEQYF.

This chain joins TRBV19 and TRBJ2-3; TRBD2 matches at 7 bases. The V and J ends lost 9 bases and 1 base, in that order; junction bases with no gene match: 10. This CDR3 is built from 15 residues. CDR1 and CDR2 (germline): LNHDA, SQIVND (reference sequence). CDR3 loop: CASGRTSFGTDTQYF. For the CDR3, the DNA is TGTGCCAGCGGGAGGACTAGTTTTGGCACAGATACGCAGTATTTT.

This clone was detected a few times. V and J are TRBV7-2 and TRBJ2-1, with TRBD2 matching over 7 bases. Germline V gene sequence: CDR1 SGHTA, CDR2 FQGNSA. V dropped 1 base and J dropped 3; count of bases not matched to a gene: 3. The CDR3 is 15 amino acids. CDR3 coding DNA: TGTGCCAGCAGCTTAGGGAGCGGGAACTACAATGAGCAGTTCTTC. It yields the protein CASSLGSGNYNEQFF. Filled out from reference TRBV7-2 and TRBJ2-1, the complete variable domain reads GAGVSQSPSNKVTEKGKDVELRCDPISGHTALYWYRQSLGQGLEFLIYFQGNSAPDKSGLPSDRFSAERTGGSVSTLTIQRTQQEDSAVYLCASSLGSGNYNEQFFGPGTRLTVL.

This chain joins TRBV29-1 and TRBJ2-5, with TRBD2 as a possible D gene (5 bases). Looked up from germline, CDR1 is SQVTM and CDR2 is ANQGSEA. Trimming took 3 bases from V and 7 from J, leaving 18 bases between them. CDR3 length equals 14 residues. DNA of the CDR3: TGCAGCGTTGAGGAGGACGGAGCCAGAAGGACCCAGTACTTC. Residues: CSVEEDGARRTQYF.

The CDR3 region has the DNA TGTGCCAGCAGTTACTCTAGCGGAGGAGGTACAGATACGCAGTATTTT. Protein product: CASSYSSGGGTDTQYF. J is TRBJ2-3 and V is TRBV6-5; TRBD2 is a possible D gene (6 bases). The germline V gene has CDR1 MNHEY and CDR2 SVGAGI. The CDR3 sequence is 16 residues long. V shed 0 bases and J shed 3 bases, with 13 bases lying between them.

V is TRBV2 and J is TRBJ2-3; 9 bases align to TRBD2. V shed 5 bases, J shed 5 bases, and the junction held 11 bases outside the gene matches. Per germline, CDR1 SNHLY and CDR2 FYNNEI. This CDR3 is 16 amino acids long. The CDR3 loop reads CASSFTLAGVGDTQYF. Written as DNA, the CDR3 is TGTGCCAGCAGTTTCACCTTAGCGGGAGTGGGAGATACGCAGTATTTT.

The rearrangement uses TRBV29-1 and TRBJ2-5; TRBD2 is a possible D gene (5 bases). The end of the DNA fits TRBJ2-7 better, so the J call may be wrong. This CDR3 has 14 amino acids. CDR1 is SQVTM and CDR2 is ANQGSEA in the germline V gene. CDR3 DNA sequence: TGCAGCGTTGAACCTCTTGCGGGCACCTACGAGCAGTACTTC. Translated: CSVEPLAGTYEQYF.